This T cell receptor beta chain derives from a study of shared clonotypes between healthy human individuals. Study information: Researchers assigned three CD4 naive, three CD4 memory, two CD8 naive and one CD8 memory plate to each donor. Findings and limits, study-wide: In having few donors, the study represented limited genetic and exposure-history diversity. Memory subsets generally showed lower estimated richness than naive subsets. In contrast to clonotypes shared by all four donors, non-shared clonotypes had lower generation probabilities.

CDR3 length equals 20 residues. The repertoire was sequenced with immunoSEQ multiplex PCR; TCRdb's copy has only in-frame clones and lacks some. The sample has around 370,000 clones; 90% to 97% are singletons. Regarding this clone: Its antigen is not identified.

This TCR was recovered from a young man in good health. V and J are TRBV21-1 and TRBJ2-1; whether TRBD2, the table's D call, matches the DNA was not checked. TRBV21-1 is assigned pseudogene status. Sequencing used memory CD8+ T cells sorted from blood. As for subset: CD45RO+ cells pooled with CCR7-negative TemRA cells. As DNA, the CDR3 is TGTGCCAGCAGCAAACATGGCACTAGCGGGAGGGGAAGCTCCTACAATGAGCAGTTCTTC. This translates into CASSKHGTSGRGSSYNEQFF.